The source of this TCR beta chain is a study of blood T cell repertoires in COVID-19. Background on the study: From T cells, B-cell-depleted T cells, or PBMCs came the material, which was cDNA or gDNA.

This CDR3 has 14 residues. Germline values: CDR1 SGHRS, CDR2 YFSETQ. Trimming removed 4 bases at V and 2 bases at J, with 13 bases between. Per the original methods: Reference gene primer amplification gave nucleated cell count estimates. Method: immunoSEQ multiplex PCR; TCRdb's copy keeps in-frame clones and lacks some. The V and J calls and the clone size are those of that table, but D and trimming were determined from the DNA. The sample comprises some 670,000 clones, 90% of which are singletons, and more than 0.25% rests with the top ten. V is TRBV5-1 and J is TRBJ2-7; no clear D. The TCR was taken from a woman aged 18 to 35 with acute or convalescent COVID-19. Sequencing was carried out using peripheral blood. The CDR3 DNA sequence: TGCGCCAGCAGCCCTTCAGGTTACCCCTACGAGCAGTACTTC. This gives the protein CASSPSGYPYEQYF.